This T cell receptor (beta chain) appears in the sequencing data of a study of blood T cell repertoires in COVID-19. CDR1 SGHNT and CDR2 YENEEA come from the germline V gene. CDR3 length: 15 residues. V shed 4 bases and J shed 7 bases, with 16 bases lying between them. The protocol was immunoSEQ multiplex PCR, while the TCRdb copy is restricted to in-frame clones and leaves out a portion. The table includes under 80,000 clones, approximately 79% detected once. This TCR derives from a human donor in a cohort sampled during active COVID-19. The chain recombines TRBV11-3 with TRBJ1-4; possible D gene TRBD1, 5 bases. The sequencing input was peripheral blood. This CDR3 reads CASSSRAGLGEKLFF. The CDR3 DNA follows: TGTGCCAGCAGCTCTAGGGCAGGGCTGGGTGAAAAACTGTTTTTT.